This T cell receptor beta chain was observed in a study of glioma-infiltrating T cells after dendritic cell vaccination. Turning to the study itself: Dendritic cell vaccination trial patients had either newly diagnosed or recurrent glioblastoma. Autologous tumor lysate-pulsed dendritic cell vaccination was given between the early 2000s and the early 2010s.

The CDR3 covers 14 residues. Germline-derived CDR1 and CDR2 are SGHRS and YFSETQ. With 6 bases clipped from V and 2 bases from J, the junction kept 7 bases outside the gene matches. Time point given: after dendritic cell vaccination, including at tumor progression/relapse. Amplification used 60 V beta primers and 13 J beta primers. Clones were sequenced by immunoSEQ multiplex PCR, and TCRdb holds only the in-frame ones, with some missing. The sample lists fewer than 75,000 clones, 85% occurring once. This clone was detected once. This specimen consisted of blood, obtained after dendritic cell vaccination. This chain joins TRBV5-1 and TRBJ1-1, with 7 positions matching TRBD1. This TCR was sampled from a human donor with glioblastoma. In DNA, the CDR3 is TGCGCCAGCACTGTCACAGGGGTAAACACTGAAGCTTTCTTT. Translating it yields CASTVTGVNTEAFF.